This T cell receptor beta chain was sequenced in a study of cytomegalovirus exposure and HLA in healthy donors (TCRdb year 2017). About the investigation overall: The roughly 650 repertoires of the first cohort and the roughly 110 validation repertoires were produced on the same platform, according to a later analysis. The study was designed to test whether signatures of past pathogen exposure could be identified by cataloging public T cell receptors. Along with the roughly 670-subject first cohort, a separate validation cohort of over a hundred different subjects was used. The study combined high-throughput TCR immunosequencing, statistical association of individual TCRs with disease status, and machine learning to predict cytomegalovirus infection status. Study-wide conclusions, independent of this receptor: It was suggested by the authors that the approach could potentially be generalized to other disease states and immunological phenotypes. A later analysis had no HLA typing for the validation cohort, so co-occurrence there was scored across all 110 or so repertoires. In vitro tests confirmed that a few of the cytomegalovirus-associated TCR beta chains recognize cytomegalovirus antigens. Most TCR sequences were observed very rarely across donors, whereas some public TCRs were present in many individuals. In the study, 150 to 200 TCR beta chains were listed as associated with cytomegalovirus. Subsequent analysis determined that TCRs grouped into clusters in the first cohort also showed a tendency toward co-occurrence across the 130 or so validation repertoires, and roughly 94% of cluster scores exceeded 0. The classifier was reported to diagnose cytomegalovirus status with high specificity and sensitivity in both the original cohort and the validation cohort.

With regard to this clone: It has no known antigen specificity. Base qualities were left out, and no much larger clone turns up one base away.

The donors were included in the validation cohort of some 120 subjects, a group kept apart from the roughly 700-subject first cohort. The CDR3 spans 11 residues, from the cysteine through the phenylalanine. The read is trimmed to its CDR3 DNA, 33 bases read in frame from base 1. Per the germline V gene, MNHEY is the CDR1 and SVGAGI is the CDR2. V is shortened by 6 bases, J by 2 bases, and the region joining them spans 5 bases. Preparation of the library involved the immunoSEQ multiplex PCR assay. The study's own analysis went as follows. A statistical classification framework was built to diagnose cytomegalovirus status from the catalog of TCR beta chain sequences. TCRdb stores this immuneACCESS table with in-frame sequences only. Part of the clones is absent; in the studies checked, under half of the shortfall reflects unresolved V genes, and no reason is known for the rest. The V and J calls and clone size were taken over from that table, and D and trimming were inferred from the DNA. A total of 150,000 to 250,000 clones appear in this sample, 84% of them only once. The ten largest clones take up 13% of the sample.

The chain is assembled from TRBV6-5 and TRBJ2-7, with the identity of the D gene unclear. The receptor's source is a woman in her thirties in good health and CMV-seropositive. Sequencing was carried out using PBMCs. The CDR3 reads as follows: CASRSTYEQYF. In nucleotide form, the sequence is TGTGCCAGCAGGTCCACCTACGAGCAGTACTTC.